Here is one T cell receptor (beta chain) with its context. Method: immunoSEQ multiplex PCR; TCRdb's copy keeps in-frame clones and lacks some. The sample has under 450,000 clones, roughly 90% seen once. Looked up from germline, CDR1 is WSHSY and CDR2 is SAAADI. CDR3 size: 15 residues. V lost 4 bases, J lost 4 bases, and 8 bases stayed unmatched. The data stem from a study of control samples from healthy donors and cancer patients. This TCR came from a man aged 35 to 55 with head and neck cancer. Source material: PBMCs. This chain links TRBV10-2 with TRBJ1-2; TRBD1 matches 8 bases. Here the CDR3 DNA reads TGCGCCAGCAGTGCGCCGGACAGGGAATTCTATGGCTACACCTTC. Translated: CASSAPDREFYGYTF.